This passage covers 2 T cell receptor beta chains from one sample sequenced in a study of blood T cell repertoires in COVID-19. Clones were sequenced by immunoSEQ multiplex PCR, and TCRdb holds only the in-frame ones, with some missing. The repertoire holds 150,000 to 200,000 clones, 85% to 95% seen once, with over 3.5% in the top ten. Material for sequencing was peripheral blood. Receptors originate from a woman aged 45-60 years with acute or convalescent COVID-19.

The rearrangement links TRBV5-1 to TRBJ1-6, with 9 bases identical to TRBD1. After removal of 2 bases from V and 5 bases from J, the junction contained 2 bases not matched to a gene. CDR3 length equals 15 residues. CDR1 and CDR2 (germline): SGHRS, YFSETQ. The CDR3 bases are TGCGCCAGCAGCTTACAGGGGGCTGATAATTCACCCCTCCACTTT. Translation gives CASSLQGADNSPLHF. Full variable domain (outside the CDR3, taken from reference TRBV5-1 and TRBJ1-6): KAGVTQTPRYLIKTRGQQVTLSCSPISGHRSVSWYQQTPGQGLQFLFEYFSETQRNKGNFPGRFSGRQFSNSRSEMNVSTLELGDSALYLCASSLQGADNSPLHFGNGTRLTVT.

The V and J genes are TRBV5-1 and TRBJ2-7; D is possibly TRBD2 (5 bases). V was clipped by 2 bases and J by 3 bases, with 9 bases between them. Per germline, CDR1 SGHRS and CDR2 YFSETQ. The CDR3 contains 13 residues. Here the CDR3 reads CASSFGRDYEQYF. The DNA for the CDR3 is TGCGCCAGCAGCTTTGGACGGGACTACGAGCAGTACTTC.